The TCR beta chain under discussion was sequenced for a study of blood T cells in healthy people across ages. Sample donors were healthy Caucasian individuals that came from Russia, aged roughly 6 to 100. Study results and caveats: Older individuals had lower TCR beta diversity per million T cells (the decline was roughly linear). In the absence of known donor CMV status, changes in expanded clonotypes were possibly confounded.

Comment on this clonotype: Its specificity is unknown.

The CDR3 totals 15 residues. V lost 4 bases to trimming and J lost 2 bases, with 16 bases between them. Germline assignment: CDR1 SGHRS and CDR2 YFSETQ. A sample-barcoded 5' primer and a J-beta primer mix were used in a second PCR of roughly 7 to 12 cycles. Every single cDNA molecule received a tag from a template-switch adaptor with 12 random nucleotides. TCRdb independently ran MiXCR on the 5' RACE reads; one entry per CDR3 protein. This repertoire shows approximately 1,700,000 distinct CDR3 sequences, approximately 40% found once; its top ten account for 23%. The TCR comes from a human donor in good health. Sequencing was performed on blood. The chain joins TRBV5-1 to TRBJ2-7; unclear D gene. CDR3 sequence (DNA): TGCGCCAGCAGCGCGATTGACGGGCGAACCTACGAGCAGTACTTC. It translates to CASSAIDGRTYEQYF.